A selection of T cell receptor beta chains follows, all from one sample in a study of blood T cells in healthy people across ages. MiXCR, applied by TCRdb to the 5' RACE reads, yields one record per CDR3 protein. The data contain 790,000 or so distinct CDR3 sequences, about half of them singletons. Specimen: blood. These TCRs come from a man older than 75 in good health. CDR3s include the opening cysteine and the closing phenylalanine or tryptophan.

>TRBV12-3/TRBV12-4|TRBJ1-2
CASSLVAQNGYTF
>TRBV20-1|TRBJ2-1
CSATTMLAGGFDEQFF
>TRBV5-1|TRBJ2-7
CASSAQTGLSSYEQYF
>TRBV29-1|TRBJ2-5
CSVLASGISETQYF
>TRBV12-3/TRBV12-4|TRBJ2-3
CASTPMSSTDTQYF
>TRBV20-1|TRBJ2-5
CSARLAGEQYF
>TRBV20-1|TRBJ2-7
CSAGGQRGLRDEQYF
>TRBV18|TRBJ1-2
CASSPSPSNYGYTF
>TRBV12-3/TRBV12-4|TRBJ2-2
CASSLASRGRELFF
>TRBV2|TRBJ2-1
CATRLAGGGWNEQFF
>TRBV7-3|-
CASSLTGSDIQYF
>TRBV11-2|TRBJ2-3
CASSFINQVSDTDTQYF
>TRBV13|TRBJ2-7
CASSTDRGGRPSDYEQYF
>TRBV29-1|TRBJ2-1
CSVALAGSYNEQFF
>TRBV7-2|TRBJ2-7
CASSFQANEQYF
>TRBV5-5|TRBJ2-3
CASSSLGQGGSSTDTQYF
>TRBV2|-
CASTWRQETQYF
>TRBV2|TRBJ1-1
CAQGVGTEAFF
>TRBV4-1|TRBJ2-3
CASSQEGPASGDTQYF
>TRBV29-1|TRBJ2-3
CSATHRADTQYF
>TRBV7-2|TRBJ2-2
CASSVGLDGELFF
>TRBV24-1|TRBJ2-1
CATSDLQGSGSYNEQFF
>TRBV12-3/TRBV12-4|TRBJ1-5
CASSLRERQPQHF
>TRBV7-2|TRBJ2-1
CASSVIGTSGNEQFF
>TRBV30|TRBJ2-7
CAWINSYEQYF
>TRBV12-3/TRBV12-4|TRBJ1-2
CASSFRDRGRLDYGYTF
>TRBV7-2|TRBJ2-5
CASSSSGPETQYF
>TRBV3-1|TRBJ2-1
CASQRLNNEQFF
>TRBV10-3|TRBJ2-2
CAISQQGGRNTGELFF
>TRBV12-3/TRBV12-4|TRBJ2-1
CASSDVGTSGFF
>TRBV7-9|TRBJ2-1
CASSPVPTSALSNEQFF
>TRBV6-5|TRBJ1-2
CASSYGGQGSYGYTF
>TRBV11-3|TRBJ2-5
CASSLGARALQETQYF
>TRBV20-1|TRBJ2-3
CSARDFRTSGSADTQYF
>TRBV20-1|-
CSARPPLAGSLETQYF
>TRBV28|TRBJ1-6
CASSRGGDRTRSPLHF
>TRBV7-9|TRBJ2-3
CASSPQTDTQYF
>TRBV29-1|TRBJ2-1
CCVALGRDNEQFF
>TRBV7-2|TRBJ1-1
CASSLVWVSEGAFF
>TRBV29-1|TRBJ2-7
CSPTGDSPDSYEQYF
>TRBV6-5|TRBJ2-2
CASSFLGTSGELFF
>TRBV7-3|TRBJ2-3
CASSLTGLQGTDTQYF